This T cell receptor (beta chain) stems from a study of CD8 T cells in Susac syndrome (dated by TCRdb to the late 2010s). For the study in its entirety: Whether CD8+ T cell activation and differentiation in Susac syndrome was antigen driven was tested using repertoire sequencing. The study compared CD8+ T cell repertoire clonality among 12 healthy donors, around 14 Susac syndrome patients and about 16 multiple sclerosis patients. General findings and caveats noted by the study authors: The number of individuals in the TCR sequencing and HLA analysis was acknowledged as relatively small.

Peripheral blood CD8+ and CD4+ T cells from healthy donors, Susac syndrome patients and multiple sclerosis patients were profiled using high-throughput TCR beta sequencing. Multiple sclerosis controls were treatment-naive patients with stable or active relapsing-remitting disease fulfilling revised McDonald criteria. Bulk CD8+ and CD4+ T cells were purified by magnetic negative isolation, while CD8+ TEMRA cells were enriched using FACS. Blood was collected in EDTA tubes and processed within 24 hours, with PBMCs isolated through density gradient centrifugation. PBMCs intended for TCR sequencing were frozen in liquid nitrogen and were later thawed in a 37 degrees C water bath. The sorted or isolated CD4+, CD8+ and CD8+ TEMRA cells reached a purity of at least 90%. CDR1 MNHNS and CDR2 SASEGT were looked up in the germline V gene. V gives up 7 bases and J gives up 0 bases, and the segment between their germline ends measures 16 bases. Its CDR3 holds 15 amino acids, cysteine through phenylalanine. Just the 45-base CDR3 DNA is kept, in frame starting at base 1.

On this clonotype: Its specific antigen is unknown. Base-call qualities are not available, and no considerably larger clone is one nucleotide away.

RNA was extracted using the RNeasy kit, and about 0.45 to 1 ug of the RNA was reverse transcribed with random hexamers. The immunoSEQ multiplex PCR assay, which covers 54 Vbeta and 13 Jbeta segments, was used to amplify TCR beta CDR3 regions. PCR amplification bias was corrected by using a synthetic template baseline for primer optimization and computational correction. Processing in the source paper ran as follows. Reads were annotated to V, D and J genes per IMGT and analyzed with immunoSEQ Analyzer, keeping only productive sequences. Clonality was computed as one minus Shannon entropy normalized by log2 of the number of productive unique sequences. For each patient and control, public and private clones were evaluated within the 100 most prevalent clones. A clone was defined as Susac-specific if it was absent from the healthy and MS cohorts, from some 1,100 published viral clones and from other ImmuneACCESS disease sequences. TCRdb itself trimmed the public reads at Q25 with fastp, ran MiXCR and retained productive beta chains. Each CDR3 protein appears once, grouped with its most common genes and DNA. TCRdb, not the authors, supplied the V and J calls. Present in this sample are about 430,000 distinct CDR3 sequences, approximately 89% of which were seen just once. The ten biggest clones cover under 0.15% of the sample.

Recombination linked TRBV6-1 to TRBJ2-7; a tentative D call is TRBD1 (6 bases match). Material for sequencing was CD8+ T cells from PBMCs. The source of this sequence is a human donor with multiple sclerosis. The sequenced DNA: TGTGCCAGCAAGCCGGGACATTCCTTCTCCTACGAGCAGTACTTC. Its protein is CASKPGHSFSYEQYF.